The T cell receptor (beta chain) under discussion was sequenced for a study of blood T cell repertoires in COVID-19. Per the original methods: Counts of nucleated cells, estimated from reference gene primer amplification, were obtained. Repertoires were generated with immunoSEQ multiplex PCR, while TCRdb's copy carries only in-frame clones and drops some. V and J calls plus clone size are reproduced from that table; the DNA served to infer D and trimming. The table shows around 23,000 clones, with around 72% occurring only once. CDR1 is MNHEY and CDR2 is SMNVEV in the germline V gene (reference sequence). The CDR3 has 14 residues. V lost 6 bases and J lost 2, with 14 bases in between.

The source material was peripheral blood. The sequence derives from a woman older than 75 with acute or convalescent COVID-19. The V call is TRBV27, the J call TRBJ2-7; D unresolved. For the CDR3, the DNA is TGTGCCAGCAGCCGAGGCTACCTCCCCTACGAGCAGTACTTC. Translation: CASSRGYLPYEQYF.